The clone carrying this T cell receptor (beta chain) occurred once. Germline CDR1 and CDR2: SGHAT and FQNNGV. This CDR3 is built from 16 residues. V was clipped by 6 bases and J by 7 bases; unmatched bases: 14. The data were taken from a study of blood T cell repertoires in COVID-19. Looking at the study overall: Samples of COVID-19 (acute and convalescent) were obtained from the United States, Italy and Spain. From T cells, B-cell-depleted T cells, or PBMCs came the material, which was cDNA or gDNA.

In the original workflow: Amplification of reference gene primers was used by the study to estimate nucleated cell counts. The table came from immunoSEQ multiplex PCR; TCRdb's copy has only in-frame clones and leaves some out. V, J and clone size derive from that table, while D and trimming were established from the DNA sequence. The sample holds some 200,000 clones, roughly four fifths seen once. Sequenced: peripheral blood. The origin of this receptor is a woman aged 40-49 years with acute or convalescent COVID-19. The chain couples TRBV11-2 to TRBJ2-2; TRBD2 aligns across 7 bases. CDR3 in DNA: TGTGCCAGCAGTCCTCGGTTAGCGGGCCCCGGCGGGGAGCTGTTTTTT. This sequence encodes CASSPRLAGPGGELFF.